These 23 T cell receptor beta chains were all obtained from the same sample, sequenced in a study of cytomegalovirus exposure and HLA in healthy donors (TCRdb year 2017). The library was generated by the immunoSEQ multiplex PCR assay. This immuneACCESS table, as held by TCRdb, lists in-frame sequences with V and J called but not all clones. Of the missing ones, under half trace to an unresolved V gene in checked studies; the others have no known cause. In all, the sample holds 120,000 or so clones, and around nine tenths of those were seen once. The ten largest clones add up to approximately 2% of the sample. The specimen sequenced was PBMCs. The receptor source for this set is a woman aged 18-29 years in good health and CMV-seronegative.

The table lists this clone with a few counts. The chain joins TRBV6-4 to TRBJ2-3; TRBD2 agrees at 8 bases. This CDR3 is 15 amino acids long. The trim removed 6 bases at V and 4 bases at J, leaving 9 bases unmatched. Germline V gives CDR1 MRHNA, CDR2 SNTAGT. CDR3 sequence: CASSDGGAGADTQYF. The DNA for the CDR3 is TGTGCCAGCAGCGACGGGGGGGCCGGTGCAGATACGCAGTATTTT.

V gene TRBV6-5 combines with J gene TRBJ2-7; TRBD1 matches at 8 bases. Germline V gene data show CDR1 as MNHEY and CDR2 as SVGAGI. The V gene end was trimmed by 7 bases and the J gene end by 2 bases; junction bases not matched to a gene: 10. The length of the CDR3 is 15 residues. CDR3 DNA: TGTGCCAGCAATCACCCCGGGACAGGAGCCTACGAGCAGTACTTC. Protein sequence: CASNHPGTGAYEQYF.

The chain uses TRBV28 and TRBJ1-1; D perhaps matches TRBD1 (5 bases). V was clipped by 2 bases and J by 8 bases, with 21 bases between them. CDR1 and CDR2 from the germline V gene are MDHEN and SYDVKM. The CDR3 sequence is 16 residues long. In DNA form, the CDR3 reads TGTGCCAGCAGTTTACGAACCACCGCGTTGACAGTCGAAGCTTTCTTT. Translating it yields CASSLRTTALTVEAFF.

The rearrangement links TRBV27 to TRBJ2-7, with D maybe TRBD2 (5 bases). The CDR3 length is 13 residues. Germline values: CDR1 MNHEY, CDR2 SMNVEV (reference sequence). Trimming took off 6 bases at V and 2 bases at J, with 11 bases between the two ends. The CDR3 sequence is CASSPGIPYEQYF. CDR3 DNA sequence: TGTGCCAGCAGCCCCGGGATCCCCTACGAGCAGTACTTC.

The chain carries TRBV10-3 and TRBJ2-7; 7 bases match TRBD1. The germline V gene has CDR1 ENHRY and CDR2 SYGVKD. The ends lost 4 bases at V and 4 bases at J; junction bases unmatched: 7. The CDR3 spans 14 residues. Here the CDR3 reads CAISVDRARYEQYF. The CDR3 coding sequence is TGTGCCATCAGTGTAGACAGGGCACGTTACGAGCAGTACTTC.

This rearrangement joins TRBV2 to TRBJ2-3; 7 positions agree with TRBD1. Losses at the gene ends were 7 bases for V and 0 bases for J; bases not matched to a gene: 4. The CDR3 is 14 amino acids. The germline gives CDR1 SNHLY, CDR2 FYNNEI. The CDR3, as DNA: TGTGCCAGCACCAAGGACAGGAGCACAGATACGCAGTATTTT. Translated, it gives CASTKDRSTDTQYF.

The V and J genes are TRBV18 and TRBJ2-3; 9 bases are shared with TRBD2. The CDR3 covers 15 residues. Germline CDR1 KGHSH, CDR2 LQKENI. V shed 6 bases, J shed 4 bases, and the junction held 8 bases outside the gene matches. CDR3 sequence reads: CASSRSGGNPDTQYF. The CDR3, as DNA: TGTGCCAGCTCCCGTAGCGGGGGTAACCCAGATACGCAGTATTTT.

This sequence joins TRBV7-9 and TRBJ2-3, with 12 bases fitting TRBD1. The CDR3 extends over 16 amino acids. Germline values: CDR1 SEHNR, CDR2 FQNEAQ (reference sequence). V dropped 4 bases and J dropped 4; count of bases not matched to a gene: 6. CDR3 residues: CASSSGQGASADTQYF. Written as DNA, the CDR3 is TGTGCCAGCAGCTCGGGACAGGGGGCTTCGGCAGATACGCAGTATTTT. The variable domain in full, completed from reference TRBV7-9 and TRBJ2-3, reads DTGVSQNPRHKITKRGQNVTFRCDPISEHNRLYWYRQTLGQGPEFLTYFQNEAQLEKSRLLSDRFSAERPKGSFSTLEIQRTEQGDSAMYLCASSSGQGASADTQYFGPGTRLTVL.

The chain uses TRBV5-4 and TRBJ1-2; 7 bases are a match to TRBD1. Germline V gene lookup returns CDR1 SGHNT and CDR2 YYREEE (reference sequence). This CDR3 has 14 residues. The V segment lost 4 bases and the J segment 2 bases; nucleotides outside the gene matches: 5. CDR3 loop: CASSPPGQNYGYTF. CDR3 coding DNA: TGTGCCAGCAGCCCACCGGGACAGAACTATGGCTACACCTTC.

Regarding this clone: One end of the junction does not line up with germline, which may come from a read error. The chain couples TRBV9 to TRBJ2-5, with TRBD2 matching over 8 bases. This CDR3 has 12 residues. Per the germline V gene, CDR1 is SGDLS and CDR2 is YYNGEE. The CDR3 loop reads CAGSVSGGTQYF. The DNA of the CDR3 is TGTGCCGGCAGCGTAAGCGGGGGTACCCAGTACTTC.

A remark on this clone: Sequence at one end of the junction differs from germline and may be a read error. V gene TRBV7-9 combines with J gene TRBJ2-3; D is ambiguous. Per the germline V gene, CDR1 is SEHNR and CDR2 is FQNEAQ (reference sequence). The CDR3 loop spans 11 amino acids. CDR3 DNA: TGTGCCAGCAGCTCCACAAATACGCAGTATTTT. Translating it yields CASSSTNTQYF. The full variable domain, with the rest looked up from reference TRBV7-9 and TRBJ2-3, is DTGVSQNPRHKITKRGQNVTFRCDPISEHNRLYWYRQTLGQGPEFLTYFQNEAQLEKSRLLSDRFSAERPKGSFSTLEIQRTEQGDSAMYLCASSSTNTQYFGPGTRLTVL.

The V gene is TRBV28, the J gene TRBJ2-1; possible D gene TRBD1, 6 bases. Looked up from germline, CDR1 is MDHEN and CDR2 is SYDVKM. This CDR3 contains 15 residues. Trimming took off 6 bases at V and 5 bases at J, with 17 bases between the two ends. DNA of the CDR3: TGTGCCAGCAGGAAAACAGGGACGGGCCACAATGAGCAGTTCTTC. Protein sequence: CASRKTGTGHNEQFF. Using reference TRBV28 and TRBJ2-1 for the parts outside the CDR3, the full variable domain is DVKVTQSSRYLVKRTGEKVFLECVQDMDHENMFWYRQDPGLGLRLIYFSYDVKMKEKGDIPEGYSVSREKKERFSLILESASTNQTSMYLCASRKTGTGHNEQFFGPGTRLTVL.

The chain carries TRBV4-1 and TRBJ2-3; 10 positions agree with TRBD2. Trimming at V came to 5 bases and at J to 6 bases, leaving 14 bases not matched to a gene. Germline loops: CDR1 MGHRA, CDR2 YSYEKL. CDR3 length: 17 amino acids. The CDR3 DNA sequence: TGCGCCAGCAGCACCCCAGGGCCTAGCGGGAGTAGGGATACGCAGTATTTT. Protein product: CASSTPGPSGSRDTQYF.

This chain joins TRBV28 and TRBJ1-5; perhaps TRBD1 as D (5 bases). V dropped 6 bases and J dropped 3 bases, with 12 bases sitting between them. This CDR3 is 14 amino acids long. The germline gives CDR1 MDHEN, CDR2 SYDVKM. In nucleotides, the CDR3 is TGTGCCAGCAGCGGGGGAGGTCCCAATCAGCCCCAGCATTTT. Residues: CASSGGGPNQPQHF.

V gene TRBV5-1 combines with J gene TRBJ2-1; TRBD2 matches 7 bases. This CDR3 is 14 amino acids long. Losses at the gene ends were 4 bases for V and 9 bases for J; bases not matched to a gene: 10. Germline CDR1 SGHRS, CDR2 YFSETQ. CDR3 DNA sequence: TGCGCCAGCAGCCCCCGACTAGCTCCGGGTGAGCAGTTCTTC. This encodes CASSPRLAPGEQFF.

This sequence joins TRBV5-1 and TRBJ1-3; 8 positions agree with TRBD1. The CDR3 has 15 amino acids. From germline, CDR1 is SGHRS and CDR2 YFSETQ. Trimming cost V 3 bases and J 3 bases; bases outside gene matches: 5. The CDR3: CASSSQGADGNTIYF. As DNA, the CDR3 is TGCGCCAGCAGCTCCCAGGGGGCGGATGGAAACACCATATATTTT.

The chain combines TRBV7-9 with TRBJ2-5; possibly TRBD2 for D (6 bases). Germline V gene sequence: CDR1 SEHNR, CDR2 FQNEAQ (reference sequence). The CDR3 sequence is 14 residues long. The V and J ends lost 5 bases and 5 bases respectively, with 15 bases between them. CDR3 coding DNA: TGTGCCAGCAGCCGGGACTTCGGGCGGGAGACCCAGTACTTC. This encodes CASSRDFGRETQYF.

The rearrangement links TRBV2 to TRBJ1-4; no definite D call. The CDR3 sequence is 16 residues long. Germline V gene sequence: CDR1 SNHLY, CDR2 FYNNEI. The ends were cut back, 0 bases at V and 5 bases at J, with 13 bases in the middle. The CDR3 nucleotides are TGTGCCAGCAGTGAAGCGGCGGTTGTAGAGAATGAAAAACTGTTTTTT. Translating it yields CASSEAAVVENEKLFF.

The chain links TRBV29-1 to TRBJ2-1; 9 bases agree with TRBD2. The trim removed 5 bases at V and 2 bases at J, leaving 7 bases unmatched. The CDR3 extends over 15 amino acids. Germline V gives CDR1 SQVTM, CDR2 ANQGSEA. DNA for the CDR3: TGCAGCGTTCCCCGGCTAGCGGGACCCTACAATGAGCAGTTCTTC. This encodes CSVPRLAGPYNEQFF.

The V and J genes are TRBV11-1 and TRBJ1-1; D is possibly TRBD1 (5 bases). The CDR3 runs to 15 residues. V was clipped by 4 bases and J by 1 base, with 13 bases between them. The germline V gene has CDR1 SGHAT and CDR2 FQDESV (reference sequence). The CDR3 loop reads CASSSRQGQNTEAFF. CDR3 bases: TGTGCCAGCAGCTCCCGCCAGGGCCAGAACACTGAAGCTTTCTTT.

The sample holds one count of this clone. This chain connects TRBV30 to TRBJ2-1, with 10 bases that match TRBD2. Per the germline V gene, CDR1 is GTSNPN and CDR2 is SVGIG (reference sequence). The CDR3 has 13 amino acids. J gave up 6 bases and V 8 bases, and 7 bases lay outside the gene matches. CDR3 nucleotides: TGTGCCGGGCTAGCGGGAGCCCCCAATGAGCAGTTCTTC. This sequence encodes CAGLAGAPNEQFF.

In its sample, this clone was seen a few times. The rearrangement links TRBV4-3 to TRBJ2-2, with D unclear. There are 15 residues in the CDR3. Per the germline V gene, CDR1 is LGHNA and CDR2 is YSLEER. Trimming stripped 1 base from V and 1 base from J, with 7 bases between. CDR3 region: CASSQVYGNTGELFF. In nucleotides, the CDR3 is TGCGCCAGCAGCCAAGTCTACGGGAACACCGGGGAGCTGTTTTTT.

The rearrangement links TRBV5-6 to TRBJ2-1, with 7 bases lining up with TRBD1. V lost 4 bases to trimming and J lost 6 bases; unmatched junction nucleotides: 7. The CDR3 covers 14 residues. The V gene's germline CDR1 is SGHDT and CDR2 YYEEEE. In nucleotides, the CDR3 is TGTGCCAGCAGCGTGGGACAGCCCCCCAATGAGCAGTTCTTC. Translated, it gives CASSVGQPPNEQFF.